Shown below are 29 T cell receptor delta chains from a single sample sequenced in a study of delta chains in infants with herpesvirus infections. PBMC RNA was reverse transcribed using gamma-chain- and delta-chain-specific primers. TCRdb re-called the RT-PCR reads using CATT. The sample records over 200 delta-chain clones, about 12% being singletons. This specimen was peripheral blood, taken at time point 2 of longitudinal follow-up. Every receptor here comes from a human donor who was a Ugandan infant, either HIV-exposed or HIV-unexposed (not recorded which).

This clone was detected only a few times. The chain uses TRDV1 and TRDJ1; 8 positions agree with TRDD3. Germline assignment: CDR1 TSWWSYY and CDR2 QGS. The CDR3 length is 16 residues. CDR3 bases: TGTGCCTTTAACCTTCCCATATACTGGGGGTCCGATAAACTCATCTTT. Residues: CAFNLPIYWGSDKLIF.

The V gene remains uncalled, whereas the J gene is TRDJ1; the table's D call TRDD3 went unverified against the DNA. The CDR3 contains 16 residues. CDR3 sequence: CSGINAEYMGTDKLIF. The DNA of the CDR3 is TGCAGTGGTATCAACGCAGAGTACATGGGGACCGATAAACTCATCTTT.

This clone counts as hyperexpanded. The V call is TRDV2, the J call TRDJ3, with 11 positions matching TRDD3. This CDR3 is built from 18 residues. V was pared by 3 bases and J by 0 bases, with 3 bases of the junction left unmatched. In germline, CDR1 is GEAIGNYY, CDR2 EKD. The CDR3 here is CACDVLGDSSWDTRQMFF. The CDR3 nucleotides are TGTGCCTGTGACGTACTGGGGGATAGCTCCTGGGACACCCGACAGATGTTTTTC.

In the case of this clone: It differs at one base from a far larger clone, so likely a read error. Other nucleotide sequences from this sample produce the same CDR3. The chain employs TRDV2 and TRDJ2, with 10 bases that match TRDD3. V was clipped by 2 bases and J by 4 bases; unmatched bases: 3. The V gene's germline CDR1 is GEAIGNYY and CDR2 EKD. There are 15 residues in the CDR3. CDR3 sequence reads: CACDILGDTTAQLFF. The CDR3 region has the DNA TGTGCCTGTGACATATTGGGGGATACGACAGCACAACTCTTCTTT.

This rearrangement joins TRDV2 to TRDJ1; the D gene is possibly TRDD3 (6 bases). In germline, CDR1 is GEAIGNYY, CDR2 EKD. The CDR3 totals 14 residues. V shed 2 bases and J shed 0 bases, with 9 bases lying between them. CDR3 nucleotides: TGTGCCTGTGACAAGGTGGGGGACACCGATAAACTCATCTTT. Translation gives CACDKVGDTDKLIF.

This clone rates as hyperexpanded (1% or more). The chain has TRDV2 and TRDJ1, with 12 bases aligning to TRDD3. Germline assignment: CDR1 GEAIGNYY and CDR2 EKD. CDR3 length equals 18 residues. Trimming removed 3 bases from V and 0 bases from J; junction bases left unmatched: 10. The CDR3: CACDLLGDTGGNTDKLIF. The CDR3 bases are TGTGCCTGTGACCTACTGGGGGATACAGGGGGTAACACCGATAAACTCATCTTT.

In this sample, this clone is hyperexpanded. This rearrangement joins TRDV2 to TRDJ2, with TRDD3 matching over 10 bases. The CDR3 spans 16 residues. Germline V lookup: CDR1 GEAIGNYY, CDR2 EKD. J lost 6 bases, V lost 4 bases, and 10 bases had no gene match. The CDR3 coding sequence is TGTGCCTGTGATCCACTGGGGGATTTAAATTCAGCACAACTCTTCTTT. It is translated as CACDPLGDLNSAQLFF.

The chain employs TRDV3 and TRDJ2, with TRDD3 identical over 12 bases. The CDR3 is made up of 16 amino acids. Germline values: CDR1 TVYSNPD, CDR2 GDNSRS (reference sequence). After removal of 1 base from V and 2 bases from J, the junction contained 5 bases not matched to a gene. CDR3 sequence (DNA): TGTGCCTTTACCCGCTGGGGGATACGATTGACAGCACAACTCTTCTTT. Its protein is CAFTRWGIRLTAQLFF.

On this clone: TCRdb attributes to this sequence the protein of a much larger clone, which differs from the DNA translation at residue 12; a read error is likely, and the protein displayed is translated from the DNA. The genes are TRDV2 and TRDJ3, with 9 bases matching TRDD3. Germline V CDR1 and CDR2: GEAIGNYY, EKD. The V gene end was trimmed by 3 bases and the J gene end by 0 bases; junction bases not matched to a gene: 14. There are 21 residues in the CDR3. The CDR3 bases are TGTGCCTGTGACGCCATCATATGGGGGATAAGGGACTCCTGGGACACCCGACAGATGTTTTTC. Protein: CACDAIIWGIRDSWDTRQMFF.

In regard to this clone: TCRdb attributes to this sequence the protein of a much larger clone, which differs from the DNA translation at residue 13; a read error is likely, and the protein displayed is translated from the DNA. This chain uses TRDV2 with TRDJ1; the D is unclear. CDR1 is GEAIGNYY and CDR2 is EKD in the germline V gene. The CDR3 is made up of 16 amino acids. CDR3 nucleotides: TGTGCCTGTTCACAATTGGCGGCCCCGTACACCGATAATCTCATCTTT. As protein: CACSQLAAPYTDNLIF.

The J gene was reported as TRDJ1; the V gene went uncalled. The CDR3 is 11 amino acids. The CDR3 reads CARHYTDKLIF. The CDR3 region has the DNA TGCGCGAGACATTACACCGATAAACTCATCTTT.

The chain has TRDV1 and TRDJ1; 9 bases are a match to TRDD3. Germline CDR1 and CDR2: TSWWSYY and QGS. The CDR3 is 19 amino acids. Losses at the gene ends were 4 bases for V and 2 bases for J; bases not matched to a gene: 17. The CDR3 DNA follows: TGTGCTCTTGGGGCCCCAAGCCTACGGGGATACGGGTTGACCGATAAACTCATCTTT. This gives the protein CALGAPSLRGYGLTDKLIF.

The CDR3, as DNA: TGTGCCTGTGACGTACTGGGGGATACCTGGGACACCCGACAGATGTTTTTC. This translates into CACDVLGDTWDTRQMFF. V and J are TRDV2 and TRDJ3, with 11 nucleotides matching TRDD3. CDR1 is GEAIGNYY, CDR2 EKD, per germline. The CDR3 loop spans 17 amino acids. Unmatched junction bases numbered 2, after V lost 3 bases and J lost 2 bases.

By proportion, this clone is hyperexpanded (1% or more). CDR3 loop: CAFNTPFLNLRGYARHYTDKLIF. The CDR3 coding sequence is TGTGCCTTTAACACTCCCTTCCTAAACCTAAGAGGATACGCGAGACATTACACCGATAAACTCATCTTT. The J gene is TRDJ1, the V gene TRDV3; D may be TRDD2 (8 bases). The V gene's germline CDR1 is TVYSNPD and CDR2 GDNSRS (reference sequence). V was cut by 1 base and J by 0 bases, with 39 bases left in between. CDR3 size: 23 residues.

Sample share makes this clone medium-sized. This chain links TRDV2 with TRDJ1; TRDD3 matches at 8 bases. Germline V gene data show CDR1 as GEAIGNYY and CDR2 as EKD. This CDR3 spans 17 amino acids. J lost 0 bases, V lost 1 base, and 9 bases had no gene match. CDR3 residues: CACDTLGDREHTDKLIF. Here the CDR3 DNA reads TGTGCCTGTGACACTCTGGGGGACCGTGAACACACCGATAAACTCATCTTT.

This clone qualifies as large (0.1 to 1%). The chain recombines TRDV2 with TRDJ2; 7 bases are shared with TRDD3. Trimming removed 3 bases from V and 5 bases from J; junction bases left unmatched: 20. Germline V lookup: CDR1 GEAIGNYY, CDR2 EKD. The CDR3 has 19 residues. The CDR3 loop reads CACDSYYGGRALGTAQLFF. The CDR3 DNA reads TGTGCCTGTGACTCTTATTATGGGGGAAGGGCTTTGGGAACAGCACAACTCTTCTTT.

This clone has just a few counts. The mismatch at residue 11 between this DNA's translation and the TCRdb protein of a much larger clone likely reflects a read error; the protein shown is translated from the DNA. The V call is TRDV2, the J call TRDJ3; maybe TRDD3 (6 bases). CDR1 and CDR2 (germline): GEAIGNYY, EKD. Trimming took off 2 bases at V and 2 bases at J, with 18 bases between the two ends. The CDR3 consists of 19 residues. For the CDR3, the DNA is TGTGCCTGTGACAAGGTGGGGGGCAAAAGCCCCTGGGACACCCGACAGATGTTTTTC. This codes for CACDKVGGKSPWDTRQMFF.

With regard to this clone: A single base is all that separates this from a far larger clone, so a read error is likely. Other DNA sequences within the sample encode an identical CDR3. The rearrangement links TRDV2 to TRDJ3; D is possibly TRDD3 (6 bases). Germline-derived CDR1 and CDR2 are GEAIGNYY and EKD. The CDR3 has 19 amino acids. The CDR3 is CACDKVGGKSSWDTRQMFF. The DNA of the CDR3 is TGTGCCTGTGACAAGGTGGGGGGCAAAAGCTCCTGGGATACCCGACAGATGTTTTTC.

A note on this clone: The protein given by TCRdb reflects a much larger clone and differs at residue 6 from this DNA's translation, likely from a read error; the protein shown is the DNA's translation. The rearrangement links TRDV2 to TRDJ3, with D maybe TRDD3 (5 bases). CDR1 and CDR2 (germline): GEAIGNYY, EKD. V gave up 2 bases and J gave up 0 bases, with 16 bases separating them. This CDR3 contains 19 residues. The CDR3 is CACDKAGGKSSWDTRQMFF. As DNA, the CDR3 is TGTGCCTGTGACAAGGCGGGGGGCAAAAGCTCCTGGGACACCCGACAGATGTTTTTC.

This clone was seen more than once but under ten times. The J gene was recorded as TRDJ2; no V gene was called. The CDR3 covers 10 residues. DNA for the CDR3: TGTAGTGCTTTGACAGCACAACTCTTCTTT. Protein product: CSALTAQLFF.

This clone is labeled as large (0.1 to 1%). The rearrangement links TRDV2 to TRDJ1, with unresolved D. This CDR3 contains 17 residues. CDR1 and CDR2 (germline): GEAIGNYY, EKD. Trimming took 0 bases from V and 3 from J, leaving 19 bases between them. The CDR3 DNA reads as TGTGCCTGTGACACCGTTATCCCTTTAATGGATCCCGATAAACTCATCTTT. The encoded protein is CACDTVIPLMDPDKLIF.

Judged by abundance, this clone is large. The chain links TRDV1 to TRDJ1; the D is unclear. Germline loops: CDR1 TSWWSYY, CDR2 QGS. The CDR3 spans 18 residues. V lost 2 bases to trimming and J lost 3 bases, with 22 bases between them. This CDR3 reads CALGEERVRREGADKLIF. CDR3 in DNA: TGTGCTCTTGGGGAAGAACGGGTCCGTAGGGAGGGAGCCGATAAACTCATCTTT.

This clone was picked up a small number of times. A far larger clone is off by one base, so a read error is likely. This same CDR3 is encoded by further DNA sequences in the sample. The chain combines TRDV2 with TRDJ3; D is perhaps TRDD3 (6 bases). Trimming shortened V by 2 bases and J by 0 bases, and 16 bases separated the two germline ends. The CDR3 runs to 19 residues. CDR1 GEAIGNYY and CDR2 EKD come from the germline V gene. CDR3 in DNA: TGTGCCTGTGACAAAGTGGGGGGCAAAAGCTCCTGGGACACCCGACAGATGTTTTTC. Protein sequence: CACDKVGGKSSWDTRQMFF.

This clone was seen only a few times. TCRdb's listed protein matches a much larger clone and diverges from this DNA's translation at residue 3, likely through a read error; the protein shown comes from the DNA. The rearrangement uses TRDV2 and TRDJ3; D is possibly TRDD3 (6 bases). This CDR3 is built from 20 residues. Looked up from germline, CDR1 is GEAIGNYY and CDR2 is EKD. CDR3 nucleotides: TGTGCCAGTGACACCGTGGGTGGGGGCTACCTCTCCTGGGACACCCGACAGATGTTTTTC. Translating gives CASDTVGGGYLSWDTRQMFF.

This clone has more than one count but fewer than ten. Translating this DNA gives a protein that differs at residue 13 from the TCRdb one, which belongs to a much larger clone; a read error is likely, and the protein shown is this translation. V is TRAV29/DV5 and J is TRDJ1, with D possibly matching TRDD3 (6 bases). This CDR3 contains 18 residues. Germline V gene sequence: CDR1 NSMFDY, CDR2 ISSIKDK. Trimming shortened V by 2 bases and J by 7 bases, and 30 bases separated the two germline ends. CDR3 sequence (DNA): TGTGCAGCAAGAAGGGACCCCATACGGGACTCTGGGGAGATTAAACTCATCTTT. Amino acids: CAARRDPIRDSGEIKLIF. Variable domain in full (rest from reference TRAV29/DV5 and TRDJ1): DQQVKQNSPSLSVQEGRISILNCDYTNSMFDYFLWYKKYPAEGPTFLISISSIKDKNEDGRFTVFLNKSAKHLSLHIVPSQPGDSAVYFCAARRDPIRDSGEIKLIFGKGTRVTVEP.

This clone was found a few times. This CDR3 is CACDHVLGGYTDKLIF. The CDR3 DNA reads TGTGCCTGTGACCACGTACTGGGGGGTTACACCGATAAACTCATCTTT. V is TRDV2 and J is TRDJ1, with 8 bases fitting TRDD3. The CDR3 spans 16 residues. The germline gives CDR1 GEAIGNYY, CDR2 EKD. V lost 3 bases to trimming and J lost 0 bases; unmatched junction nucleotides: 8.

By sample share, this clone is large (0.1 to 1%). V usage is TRDV2 and J usage is TRDJ1; TRDD3 matches 12 bases. The V segment lost 1 base and the J segment 0 bases; nucleotides outside the gene matches: 11. The germline gives CDR1 GEAIGNYY, CDR2 EKD. This CDR3 has 19 residues. The CDR3 protein is CACDTLTGGYKGYTDKLIF. In DNA, the CDR3 is TGTGCCTGTGACACTTTAACTGGGGGATACAAGGGGTACACCGATAAACTCATCTTT.

For this clone: This DNA translates differently at residue 11 from the TCRdb protein, which is that of a much larger clone; a read error is likely, and the protein shown is the DNA's own translation. V gene TRDV2 combines with J gene TRDJ2; 10 bases map to TRDD3. In germline, CDR1 is GEAIGNYY, CDR2 EKD. The J segment lost 6 bases and the V segment lost 4 bases, leaving 10 bases of the junction unmatched. The CDR3 consists of 16 residues. The CDR3 loop reads CACDPLGDLNAAQLFF. The CDR3 nucleotides read TGTGCCTGTGATCCACTGGGGGATTTAAATGCAGCACAACTCTTCTTT.

This clone rates as large. V gene TRDV1 combines with J gene TRDJ1, with 8 bases fitting TRDD3. The germline V gene encodes CDR1 TSWWSYY and CDR2 QGS. The junction had 22 bases not matched to a gene; V was cut back by 4 bases and J by 0 bases. CDR3 size: 21 residues. CDR3 nucleotide sequence: TGTGCTCTTGGGGTCCCAATGTCGCCTTGGGGGATTTCCCTTTACACCGATAAACTCATCTTT. It is translated as CALGVPMSPWGISLYTDKLIF.